This T cell receptor beta chain was recovered during a study of T cells in Graves' hyperthyroidism and ophthalmopathy. Study as a whole: Before treatment of any kind, peripheral blood was taken at initial diagnosis. Whole-study findings and limits: Most thyroid clonotypes expanded above 0.001 appeared in blood too.

Amplification of TCR beta CDR3 regions used RNA as the template. The primer set for the first-round RT-PCR of the TCR CDR3 was HTBI. TCRdb fed the multiplex PCR reads into MiXCR, producing one record per CDR3 protein. Among some 370,000 distinct CDR3 sequences, around an eighth were seen once, and the ten largest hold 25% to 30%. This clonotype occurred many times. Its antigen remains unknown. V lost 6 bases and J 1 base, leaving 15 bases between the germline ends. The germline V gene has CDR1 MGHRA and CDR2 YSYEKL. The CDR3 loop spans 15 amino acids. Active moderate-to-severe ophthalmopathy, Clinical Activity Score at least 3, NOSPECS at least 4, under 3 months' duration. The study excluded patients with uncontrolled infection, other autoimmune disease, pregnancy or lactation.

The sample consisted of blood. The TCR comes from a middle-aged man with Graves' ophthalmopathy. This chain uses TRBV4-1 with TRBJ1-1; D is perhaps TRBD1 (5 bases). The chain's CDR3 is CASRPRVRENTEAFF. For the CDR3, the DNA is TGCGCCAGCAGGCCCAGGGTCCGTGAGAACACTGAAGCTTTCTTT.